The source of this T cell receptor (beta chain) is a study of cytomegalovirus exposure and HLA in healthy donors (dated by TCRdb to between 2016 and 2019). Describing the broader study: An earlier analysis of under 600 of the donors reported 250 to 300 Gb of sequence data and some 120 million unique TCR beta sequences from about 180 million T cells. To study patterns of TCR occurrence, a later analysis re-analyzed previously published TCR beta repertoires from just over 650 donors and added high-resolution HLA genotyping. Of the approximately 370 genotyped donors, 81% were placed in the genetic ancestry cluster associated with self-reported Caucasian donors. To decide whether each TCR beta V gene segment behaved as functional or pseudogenic, an earlier analysis of some 580 of the donors relied on high-throughput TCR beta sequencing. On average, roughly 200,000 unique TCR beta nucleotide sequences were sequenced per donor among 398 genotyped donors of the cohort, with around 19% of those sequences being non-productive. Class I and class II HLA loci were covered by the typing at four-digit resolution. Besides the first cohort of 500 to 700 subjects, a separate validation cohort made up of roughly 120 different subjects was used. The number of typed donors differed by locus: roughly 629-630 for A, B, C, DRB1 and DQB1; approximately 530 for DQA1; 606 for DPA1; and about 450 for DPB1. The T cell repertoires of some 670 subjects were profiled by immunosequencing and related to cytomegalovirus serostatus. Donor age, sex, ethnicity and CMV serostatus were collected together with the repertoire data. A later genetic analysis used genome-wide SNP genotypes for 398 of the 666 donors, treating that subset as a discovery cohort. Every discovery cohort repertoire had been produced on one sequencing platform. About five DR-DQ haplotypes were treated as single units for association and clustering because of strong linkage in the cohort. The later analysis used no new phenotypic data to find candidate immune exposures, relying instead on TCR beta sequences and their occurrence across donors. The study aimed to test whether signatures of past pathogen exposure could be identified by cataloging public T cell receptors. To predict cytomegalovirus infection status, the study brought together high-throughput TCR immunosequencing, statistical association of individual TCRs with disease status, and machine learning. An early release that covered about 600 HLA-typed donors contained around 330 gigabases of sequencing data and 85 million to 100 million unique TCR sequences.

Library preparation was by the immunoSEQ multiplex PCR assay. For the multiplex PCR, a mixture combining 60 forward primers for TCR Vbeta segments and 13 reverse primers for TCR Jbeta segments was used. The CDR3 region of rearranged TCR beta genes was amplified from genomic DNA with a multiplex PCR assay. The amplified TCR beta libraries were sequenced on the Illumina HiSeq System as 87-base-pair reads. As for the original processing: Across the 500 to 850 repertoires, a later analysis counted tens of millions of unique TCR beta chains, approximately 10 million of which were shared by at least two donors. To remove PCR and sequencing errors, raw reads were error-corrected and collapsed into unique sequences using a nearest-neighbor algorithm that merged closely related sequences. Alignment of CDR3 sequences to IMGT reference sequences was used to assign V, D and J gene segments. Each retained sequence needed at least a six-nucleotide match to both a V gene segment and a J gene segment. Rearrangements were classified as productive when the CDR3 lacked stop codons and remained in frame with V and J, and all other rearrangements were classified as non-productive. CDR3 was defined according to IMGT convention as the region running from the second conserved V-encoded cysteine to the conserved J-encoded phenylalanine. Sequences without an unambiguous match to a single V gene segment were excluded from the earlier analysis of 450 to 750 of the donors. An earlier analysis of 587 of the donors classified V segments as functional when productive rearrangements were above 56.7% and as segregating when the standard deviation between donors was above 5%. To diagnose cytomegalovirus status from the catalog of TCR beta chain sequences, a statistical classification framework was built. In a later analysis, TCR nucleotide sequences were compared against IMGT/GENE-DB human TR gene sequences so that V and J genes could be assigned. In a later analysis, CDR3 sequences and most-parsimonious VDJ recombination scenarios were assigned using the TCRdist pipeline. A later analysis defined each TCR beta chain by its CDR3 amino acid sequence plus V-gene family, and excluded reads lacking a unique V-gene family. A later analysis removed 550 to 650 highly shared, low-generation-probability nucleotide sequences to deal with suspected cross-contamination and a sequencing artifact. For each public chain, a later analysis derived a clonal expansion index from normalized ranks of inferred template counts within each repertoire. In a later analysis, generation probabilities were computed using a VDJ recombination model fitted to out-of-frame rearrangements, and the results were checked against IGoR. A later analysis scored TCR-TCR, TCR-HLA and TCR-CMV co-occurrence with hypergeometric tests, applying a repertoire-size bias correction to TCR pairs. False discovery rates were estimated in a later analysis by permuting HLA or CMV assignments 20 times. A later analysis grouped co-occurring TCRs with DBSCAN, adding TCRdist sequence similarity when clustering within HLA-allele-positive subsets. Repertoires with fewer than 30,000 or more than 120,000 public chains were left out of co-occurrence clustering, as were several repertoires with anomalous nucleotide sharing. The clones in this table, taken by TCRdb from immuneACCESS, are in-frame only. Not every clone is retained; where verified, under half of the shortfall comes from an unresolved V gene, and the cause of the rest is unknown. The DNA gave D and trimming, while V, J and clone size come from that table. The sample table holds roughly 77,000 clones, of which roughly two thirds were seen once. The biggest ten clones account for 6.9% of the sample.

The cohort consisted of 670 or so healthy bone marrow donors. Cohort members were all nominally healthy when sampled, although unrecorded immune exposures were likely present. The donor tested CMV seropositive, placing the donor among the roughly 270 seropositive members of the cohort. Each donor provided a peripheral blood sample, and peripheral blood mononuclear cells were used for TCR beta sequencing. The Qiagen DNeasy Blood Extraction Kit was used to extract genomic DNA from the blood cell samples. As regards this clone: The specificity of this receptor is unknown. One base away there is no much larger clone; base qualities are not given. This same CDR3 is encoded by further DNA sequences in the sample.

V drops 0 bases and J drops 5 bases, leaving 7 bases in between. Spanning cysteine to phenylalanine, the CDR3 consists of 13 amino acids. Kept here is only the CDR3 DNA, which spans 39 bases and is read in frame from base 1. CDR1 and CDR2 were assigned from the germline V gene as SGHAT and FQNNGV. Here is what the overall study found, with its caveats: Correlated functional status among segregating V segments might be attributable to linkage disequilibrium, but an unknown experimental factor could not be ruled out. In a later analysis, the rate of TCR association differed among HLA loci, with DRB1 alleles having the most associated TCRs and HLA-C alleles having the fewest. The sequencing pipeline was judged likely to have produced a cluster of highly shared sequence variants as a technical artifact. According to a later genetic analysis, donors in an Asian-associated ancestry cluster had fewer N-insertions in productive TCRs than the approximately 700-donor mean. Because some donors lacked HLA typing at each locus, the association tests relied only on the typed subset. Presence/absence analyses assumed roughly uniform sequencing depth across donors, an assumption that may not hold. Strong co-occurrence of HLA alleles, especially DR and DQ, made assigning TCR associations to individual alleles difficult. Some IMGT-functional V segments, including TRBV6-2 and TRBV6-3, could not be distinguished by the 87-base-pair reads and were therefore excluded. In an earlier analysis of about 600 of the donors, most TCR beta V segments appeared in productive rearrangements about 87% or about 30% of the time, broadly matching IMGT annotations. Across donors, most TCR sequences were observed very rarely, whereas some public TCRs were present in many individuals. The study gave a list of 150 to 200 TCR beta chains associated with cytomegalovirus. Most CMV-associated TCR beta chains appeared to be HLA-restricted in a later analysis, and the HLA associations seemed to be driven largely by CMV exposure. A later analysis reported that several top co-occurrence clusters appeared linked to parvovirus B19, influenza, CMV and Epstein-Barr virus. Specific HLA alleles were associated with over 15,000 TCR beta sequences at a false discovery rate of 0.05 in a later analysis. Immune exposure information for the cohort was limited to CMV serostatus. Because counts were too low, fewer than 20 rarely observed V segments, including chromosome 9 orphons, were excluded from the earlier analysis of several hundred of the donors. A later analysis found that HLA-associated TCR beta chains were more clonally expanded and had lower generation probabilities than equally common non-associated chains. Cytomegalovirus status was reported to be diagnosed by the classifier with high specificity and sensitivity in both the original and validation cohorts. According to the authors, the approach could potentially be generalized to other disease states and immunological phenotypes. An association between a missense DCLRE1C variant and V-gene and J-gene trimming of TCR beta chains was found in a later genetic analysis and replicated in an independent cohort. Only TCR beta chains were sequenced in this cohort, and the absence of alpha or paired-chain data limited detectable features. Three of the identified cytomegalovirus-associated TCR beta chains were confirmed in vitro to be specific for cytomegalovirus antigens. A further reported finding was that TCR beta sequences accurately predicted the HLA-A and HLA-B alleles for most subjects in the first cohort.

Sequencing used PBMCs. The rearrangement joined TRBV11-2 to TRBJ1-1, with no reliable assignment of the D segment. The origin of this receptor is a woman between 50 and 59 years old in good health and CMV-seropositive. This receptor carries the CDR3 CASSLDPRTEAFF. The DNA reads TGTGCCAGCAGCTTAGACCCTAGGACTGAAGCTTTCTTT.